One sample yielded the 15 T cell receptor beta chains listed below, sequenced in a study of Tregs in tolerant kidney transplant recipients (dated by TCRdb to 2018 to 2020). The method behind the library was the immunoSEQ multiplex PCR assay. This is the immuneACCESS table as TCRdb keeps it, with only in-frame sequences that have V and J called. A part of the clones is gone; compared with another copy, unresolved V genes explain less than half, and the rest is unexplained. The sample includes 46,000 or so clones, with roughly 89% observed a single time. The top ten clones comprise less than 0.75% of the sample. The specimen sequenced was Tregs from blood. These TCRs come from a human donor in good health.

This CDR3 reads CASSLLGTDSYEQYF. CDR3 nucleotide sequence: TGTGCCAGCAGCTTACTTGGGACAGACTCCTACGAGCAGTACTTC. The V and J genes are TRBV11-1 and TRBJ2-7, with 7 bases identical to TRBD1. Looked up from germline, CDR1 is SGHAT and CDR2 is FQDESV (reference sequence). Unmatched junction bases numbered 4, after V lost 2 bases and J lost 0 bases. The CDR3 contains 15 residues.

V usage is TRBV6-6 and J usage is TRBJ1-2; D not certain. The V gene's germline CDR1 is MNHNY and CDR2 SVGAGI (reference sequence). The V gene lost 6 bases and the J gene lost 2 bases, with 7 bases spanning the gap. This CDR3 is built from 12 residues. This chain's CDR3 is CASSGRNYGYTF. CDR3 in DNA: TGTGCCAGCAGCGGCCGAAACTATGGCTACACCTTC.

This clone has a single count. The chain recombines TRBV19 with TRBJ2-5; 11 bases are shared with TRBD2. Germline V gene sequence: CDR1 LNHDA, CDR2 SQIVND (reference sequence). This CDR3 is 15 amino acids long. Trimming took 8 bases from V and 5 from J; bases not matched to a gene: 10. In nucleotides, the CDR3 is TGTGCCAGTGGGGTAGCGGGGGGGCCTTGGGAGACCCAGTACTTC. It specifies CASGVAGGPWETQYF.

CDR3 DNA sequence: TGTGCCAGCTCACCACCCGGTGGCAGATACTATGGCTACACCTTC. This translates into CASSPPGGRYYGYTF. J is TRBJ1-2 and V is TRBV18; D gene unclear. V dropped 0 bases and J dropped 3 bases, with 11 bases sitting between them. CDR1 and CDR2 (germline): KGHSH, LQKENI. The CDR3 loop spans 15 amino acids.

The genes are TRBV5-5 and TRBJ2-1, with D maybe TRBD1 (5 bases). This CDR3 comprises 13 residues. CDR1 SGHKS and CDR2 YYEKEE come from the germline V gene (reference sequence). The V end was cut by 5 bases, the J end by 6 bases, with 12 bases between. CDR3 DNA sequence: TGTGCCAGCAGTCCTCAGGGAATCAATGAGCAGTTCTTC. Translated, it gives CASSPQGINEQFF.

This chain connects TRBV5-1 to TRBJ2-2; 10 bases are shared with TRBD1. Germline values: CDR1 SGHRS, CDR2 YFSETQ. This CDR3 is 15 amino acids long. The junction had 2 bases not matched to a gene; V was cut back by 2 bases and J by 4 bases. For the CDR3, the DNA is TGCGCCAGCAGCTTAGGGACAGGGGCCACCGGGGAGCTGTTTTTT. Translating it yields CASSLGTGATGELFF.

This sequence joins TRBV19 and TRBJ1-2; D is perhaps TRBD1 (6 bases). From germline, CDR1 is LNHDA and CDR2 SQIVND (reference sequence). The CDR3 totals 15 residues. Trimming cost V 3 bases and J 2 bases, with 13 bases left between them. The CDR3 DNA reads TGTGCCAGTAGTATGAGGGGGGGCCTGAACTATGGCTACACCTTC. This translates into CASSMRGGLNYGYTF.

This clone has just one count. V is TRBV7-2 and J is TRBJ2-5; unclear D gene. CDR1 is SGHTA, CDR2 FQGNSA, per germline. Trimming removed 3 bases from V and 6 bases from J, with 5 bases in between. This CDR3 comprises 11 residues. The CDR3 DNA sequence: TGTGCCAGCAGCTTCGTCCAGACCCAGTACTTC. Its protein product is CASSFVQTQYF.

This chain connects TRBV18 to TRBJ1-3; the match to TRBD1 covers 8 bases. Germline CDR1 is KGHSH and CDR2 is LQKENI. V shed 4 bases and J 0 bases; nucleotides not matched to a gene: 5. CDR3 length equals 16 residues. Here the CDR3 DNA reads TGTGCCAGCTCACTGGGACAGGCCCGCTCTGGAAACACCATATATTTT. Translating gives CASSLGQARSGNTIYF.

V usage is TRBV25-1 and J usage is TRBJ2-1; TRBD2 matches at 9 bases. Germline CDR1 is MGHDK and CDR2 is SYGVNS. After removal of 3 bases from V and 10 bases from J, the junction contained 19 bases not matched to a gene. This CDR3 contains 18 residues. CDR3 region: CASSDLGDLGLAGKEQFF. CDR3 nucleotide sequence: TGTGCCAGCAGTGATCTAGGCGATCTGGGGCTAGCGGGAAAGGAGCAGTTCTTC.

V and J are TRBV7-9 and TRBJ2-5, with D perhaps matching TRBD1 (5 bases). CDR1 is SEHNR and CDR2 is FQNEAQ in the germline V gene (reference sequence). This CDR3 is built from 14 residues. Trimming removed 5 bases from V and 2 bases from J, with 12 bases in between. The CDR3: CASSIWTFQETQYF. The CDR3 DNA reads as TGTGCCAGCAGCATTTGGACATTTCAAGAGACCCAGTACTTC.

This clone appeared a single time. The chain joins TRBV5-5 to TRBJ1-5; 8 bases are shared with TRBD1. V lost 3 bases and J lost 1; bases outside the gene matches: 6. This CDR3 is 16 amino acids long. Germline V CDR1 and CDR2: SGHKS, YYEKEE (reference sequence). The CDR3 sequence: CASSSIWDRSNQPQHF. CDR3 bases: TGTGCCAGCAGCTCGATTTGGGACAGGAGCAATCAGCCCCAGCATTTT.

This clone was picked up one time. CDR3: CASSPGLGAYEQYF. The CDR3 DNA sequence: TGTGCCAGCTCACCAGGGCTTGGGGCATACGAGCAGTACTTC. The chain employs TRBV18 and TRBJ2-7; D perhaps matches TRBD1 (5 bases). CDR3 length: 14 amino acids. In germline, CDR1 is KGHSH, CDR2 LQKENI. V was clipped by 2 bases and J by 4 bases, with 12 bases between them.

V and J are TRBV9 and TRBJ1-1; weak D call: TRBD1 (6 bases). CDR3 size: 17 residues. CDR1 is SGDLS, CDR2 YYNGEE, per germline. Between the trimmed V and J ends, which lost 0 bases and 3 bases, there was a span of 18 bases. The CDR3 protein is CASSVGGGLRLDTEAFF. The DNA of the CDR3 is TGTGCCAGCAGCGTAGGAGGGGGACTCCGCTTGGACACTGAAGCTTTCTTT.

This chain joins TRBV27 and TRBJ1-6; no clear D. This CDR3 comprises 17 residues. Trimming shortened V by 2 bases and J by 7 bases, and 18 bases separated the two germline ends. Germline values: CDR1 MNHEY, CDR2 SMNVEV (reference sequence). The CDR3 DNA is TGTGCCAGCAGTTTAAGTCGGAACTCTATACGGAATTCACCCCTCCACTTT. Translated, it gives CASSLSRNSIRNSPLHF.